Below, 29 T cell receptor beta chains from the same sample are listed, as sequenced in a study of cytomegalovirus exposure and HLA in healthy donors. The PCR was carried out with 60 Vbeta primers and 13 Jbeta primers. Generated by immunoSEQ multiplex PCR, the TCRdb table keeps only in-frame clones and is missing some. The sample lists approximately 160,000 clones; approximately 67% were seen once. The sample consisted of PBMCs. These receptors were collected from a young woman in good health and CMV-seropositive.

The CDR3 reads CASSISTSGISYEQYF. The CDR3 DNA reads TGTGCCAGCAGTATCTCGACTAGCGGCATTTCCTACGAGCAGTACTTC. This chain connects TRBV28 to TRBJ2-7; TRBD2 agrees at 9 bases. CDR3 length equals 16 residues. J lost 1 base, V lost 5 bases, and 9 bases had no gene match. Germline V CDR1 and CDR2: MDHEN, SYDVKM.

The chain recombines TRBV11-2 with TRBJ2-7; 7 nucleotides match TRBD1. Germline lookup yields CDR1 SGHAT and CDR2 FQNNGV. V trimming: 5 bases; J trimming: 3 bases; junction bases outside the gene matches: 13. The CDR3 loop spans 16 amino acids. The DNA of the CDR3 is TGTGCCAGCAGCGGACGTGGGACAGAAGGTTACTACGAGCAGTACTTC. Protein: CASSGRGTEGYYEQYF.

To note about this clone: The junction departs from germline at one end; a sequencing error may be responsible. The rearrangement joins TRBV10-2 to TRBJ2-1; no firm D call. CDR1 is WSHSY and CDR2 is SAAADI in the germline V gene. The CDR3 is 14 residues long. The DNA for the CDR3 is TGCGCCAGCAGCGAGTTGAGCTCCTACAATGAGCAGTTCTTC. It translates to CASSELSSYNEQFF.

The chain carries TRBV30 and TRBJ1-3; possibly TRBD1 for D (5 bases). CDR3 length: 12 residues. The V and J ends lost 8 bases and 0 bases respectively, with 8 bases between them. Germline assignment: CDR1 GTSNPN and CDR2 SVGIG (reference sequence). The CDR3 DNA reads as TGTGCCCGGGGGGACTCTGGAAACACCATATATTTT. It codes for CARGDSGNTIYF. Together with reference TRBV30 and TRBJ1-3, the CDR3 gives the full variable domain: SQTIHQWPATLVQPVGSPLSLECTVEGTSNPNLYWYRQAAGRGLQLLFYSVGIGQISSEVPQNLSASRPQDRQFILSSKKLLLSDSGFYLCARGDSGNTIYFGEGSWLTVV.

This rearrangement joins TRBV5-1 to TRBJ2-1; D may be TRBD2 (6 bases). CDR3 size: 15 residues. V lost 0 bases and J lost 12, with 19 bases in between. From germline, CDR1 is SGHRS and CDR2 YFSETQ. The CDR3 nucleotides are TGCGCCAGCAGCTTGGGGGCGGGGTACACTATCGGGCAGTTCTTC. Residues: CASSLGAGYTIGQFF. Filled out from reference TRBV5-1 and TRBJ2-1, the complete variable domain reads KAGVTQTPRYLIKTRGQQVTLSCSPISGHRSVSWYQQTPGQGLQFLFEYFSETQRNKGNFPGRFSGRQFSNSRSEMNVSTLELGDSALYLCASSLGAGYTIGQFFGPGTRLTVL.

The chain couples TRBV28 to TRBJ2-3, with 7 bases matching TRBD1. The germline CDR1 and CDR2 sequences are MDHEN and SYDVKM. The J segment lost 4 bases and the V segment lost 6 bases, leaving 4 bases of the junction unmatched. This CDR3 contains 13 residues. Here the CDR3 DNA reads TGTGCCAGCAGGACCCAGGGGGCAGATACGCAGTATTTT. It specifies CASRTQGADTQYF.

This chain uses TRBV18 with TRBJ2-2, with a weak D call TRBD2 (6 bases). CDR1 and CDR2 from the germline V gene are KGHSH and LQKENI. The V and J ends lost 1 base and 8 bases respectively, with 8 bases between them. The CDR3 has 13 residues. In DNA, the CDR3 is TGTGCCAGCTCACCACTGGCGGGAGGGGAGCTGTTTTTT. Protein: CASSPLAGGELFF.

This clone has a handful of counts. The V gene is TRBV5-6, the J gene TRBJ1-1, with D possibly matching TRBD1 (5 bases). V gave up 3 bases and J gave up 1 base, with 7 bases separating them. The germline CDR1 and CDR2 sequences are SGHDT and YYEEEE. The CDR3 spans 13 residues. The CDR3 is CASSSTGNTEAFF. CDR3 coding DNA: TGTGCCAGCAGCTCTACAGGGAACACTGAAGCTTTCTTT.

This clone was detected once. The chain couples TRBV10-3 to TRBJ2-2; 13 positions agree with TRBD2. CDR1 is ENHRY and CDR2 is SYGVKD in the germline V gene. The CDR3 has 15 amino acids. The ends lost 2 bases at V and 6 bases at J; junction bases unmatched: 0. DNA of the CDR3: TGTGCCATCAGTGAGGGACTAGCGGGAGCCGGGGAGCTGTTTTTT. It codes for CAISEGLAGAGELFF.

The chain joins TRBV5-1 to TRBJ1-1, with 8 bases that match TRBD1. Germline values: CDR1 SGHRS, CDR2 YFSETQ. CDR3 size: 14 residues. The V segment lost 0 bases and the J segment 5 bases; nucleotides outside the gene matches: 3. CDR3 DNA sequence: TGCGCCAGCAGCTTGGGACAGGGGTCAACTGAAGCTTTCTTT. It yields the protein CASSLGQGSTEAFF. Variable domain in full (rest from reference TRBV5-1 and TRBJ1-1): KAGVTQTPRYLIKTRGQQVTLSCSPISGHRSVSWYQQTPGQGLQFLFEYFSETQRNKGNFPGRFSGRQFSNSRSEMNVSTLELGDSALYLCASSLGQGSTEAFFGQGTRLTVV.

The chain recombines TRBV5-4 with TRBJ1-1; D unclear. The V gene lost 4 bases and the J gene lost 6 bases, with 13 bases spanning the gap. The germline CDR1 and CDR2 sequences are SGHNT and YYREEE (reference sequence). CDR3 size: 13 residues. DNA of the CDR3: TGTGCCAGCAGCGAAAACCCAAGCGCTGAAGCTTTCTTT. Amino acids: CASSENPSAEAFF.

V usage is TRBV30 and J usage is TRBJ1-1, with D unclear. The CDR3 contains 13 residues. CDR1 is GTSNPN and CDR2 is SVGIG in the germline V gene (reference sequence). Trimming pared 1 base from V and 2 bases from J, leaving 8 bases between. CDR3 sequence: CAWSEAANTEAFF. Here the CDR3 DNA reads TGTGCCTGGAGTGAGGCGGCCAACACTGAAGCTTTCTTT.

The rearrangement uses TRBV5-8 and TRBJ1-2, with no clear D. Germline lookup yields CDR1 SGHTS and CDR2 YDEGEE. V lost 1 base, J lost 8 bases, and 9 bases lay in between. The CDR3 totals 12 residues. CDR3 loop: CASSLSHFGYTF. CDR3 bases: TGTGCCAGCAGCTTGTCTCACTTCGGCTACACCTTC. The variable domain in full, completed from reference TRBV5-8 and TRBJ1-2, reads EAGVTQSPTHLIKTRGQQATLRCSPISGHTSVYWYQQALGLGLQFLLWYDEGEERNRGNFPPRFSGRQFPNYSSELNVNALELEDSALYLCASSLSHFGYTFGSGTRLTVV.

V is TRBV10-1 and J is TRBJ2-2, with D unclear. The CDR3 is 16 amino acids. V lost 0 bases and J lost 0, with 8 bases in between. Germline CDR1 WNHNN, CDR2 SYGVQD (reference sequence). CDR3 DNA sequence: TGCGCCAGCAGTGAGTCTACGGTGTCGAACACCGGGGAGCTGTTTTTT. This encodes CASSESTVSNTGELFF.

The chain is built from TRBV6-6 and TRBJ1-2; a weak D match, TRBD1 (6 bases). CDR3 length equals 15 residues. The germline CDR1 and CDR2 sequences are MNHNY and SVGAGI (reference sequence). The V gene lost 5 bases and the J gene lost 8 bases, with 21 bases spanning the gap. The CDR3 is CASSTYPGQIGGYTF. The CDR3 DNA follows: TGTGCCAGCAGTACTTACCCTGGACAGATCGGGGGCTACACCTTC.

Here the CDR3 reads CASSITGGREPQHF. The CDR3 nucleotides are TGTGCCAGCAGCATCACAGGGGGCAGAGAGCCCCAGCATTTT. The chain joins TRBV7-2 to TRBJ1-5; 9 nucleotides agree with TRBD1. The CDR3 has 14 amino acids. J lost 8 bases, V lost 5 bases, and 7 bases had no gene match. Germline V gene data show CDR1 as SGHTA and CDR2 as FQGNSA.

The chain combines TRBV28 with TRBJ1-2; D is ambiguous. V lost 5 bases and J lost 3, with 10 bases in between. Per the germline V gene, CDR1 is MDHEN and CDR2 is SYDVKM. The CDR3 is 13 residues long. CDR3 DNA: TGTGCCAGCAGTCAACCTACAGACTATGGCTACACCTTC. This codes for CASSQPTDYGYTF.

The rearrangement joins TRBV10-1 to TRBJ1-1, with D hard to call. V gave up 0 bases and J gave up 5 bases, with 4 bases separating them. The CDR3 is made up of 12 amino acids. The germline V gene has CDR1 WNHNN and CDR2 SYGVQD (reference sequence). CDR3 sequence: CASSESRTEAFF. The CDR3 DNA follows: TGCGCCAGCAGTGAGTCCAGGACTGAAGCTTTCTTT.

The chain joins TRBV11-2 to TRBJ2-7, with TRBD1 matching over 7 bases. Germline V CDR1 and CDR2: SGHAT, FQNNGV. With V trimmed by 5 bases and J by 1 base, 14 bases remained unmatched. The CDR3 is 17 residues long. The CDR3 is CASSKTPKGARSYEQYF. CDR3 sequence (DNA): TGTGCCAGCAGCAAGACCCCAAAGGGGGCGCGGTCCTACGAGCAGTACTTC.

There are a few counts of this clone. This rearrangement joins TRBV7-9 to TRBJ1-2, with D possibly TRBD1 on 6 matching bases. This CDR3 region has 14 residues. Trimming removed 4 bases at V and 8 bases at J, with 17 bases between. Germline V gene data show CDR1 as SEHNR and CDR2 as FQNEAQ (reference sequence). The CDR3 DNA follows: TGTGCCAGCAGCTCTACAGGGATTCGATGGGGCTACACCTTC. Its protein product is CASSSTGIRWGYTF.

The V gene is TRBV18, the J gene TRBJ1-2; D is perhaps TRBD1 (6 bases). CDR3 size: 16 residues. V was clipped by 0 bases and J by 6 bases, with 17 bases between them. Germline CDR1 KGHSH, CDR2 LQKENI. The CDR3 region has the DNA TGTGCCAGCTCACCACCGAGCCAACAGGGAGGGCATGGCTACACCTTC. Protein: CASSPPSQQGGHGYTF.

The chain links TRBV18 to TRBJ1-1; no definite D call. The V and J ends lost 2 bases and 5 bases respectively, with 12 bases between them. Germline CDR1 and CDR2: KGHSH and LQKENI. This CDR3 spans 14 amino acids. CDR3 DNA: TGTGCCAGCTCACCAGTAGACTCGGGGACTGAAGCTTTCTTT. Translated, it gives CASSPVDSGTEAFF. The full variable domain, rest sourced from reference TRBV18 and TRBJ1-1, is NAGVMQNPRHLVRRRGQEARLRCSPMKGHSHVYWYRQLPEEGLKFMVYLQKENIIDESGMPKERFSAEFPKEGPSILRIQQVVRGDSAAYFCASSPVDSGTEAFFGQGTRLTVV.

The chain couples TRBV30 to TRBJ1-2; D ambiguous. CDR1 and CDR2 (germline): GTSNPN, SVGIG (reference sequence). The V end was cut by 2 bases, the J end by 8 bases, with 27 bases between. CDR3 length: 17 amino acids. Here the CDR3 reads CAWSQATFSLSDKGYTF. The CDR3 DNA sequence: TGTGCCTGGAGTCAGGCGACATTCTCACTTTCCGACAAGGGCTACACCTTC. Full variable domain (rest looked up from reference TRBV30 and TRBJ1-2): SQTIHQWPATLVQPVGSPLSLECTVEGTSNPNLYWYRQAAGRGLQLLFYSVGIGQISSEVPQNLSASRPQDRQFILSSKKLLLSDSGFYLCAWSQATFSLSDKGYTFGSGTRLTVV.

The chain couples TRBV7-9 to TRBJ2-2; no clear D. Trimming shortened V by 10 bases and J by 0 bases, and 9 bases separated the two germline ends. From germline, CDR1 is SEHNR and CDR2 FQNEAQ (reference sequence). This CDR3 has 13 residues. CDR3 coding DNA: TGTGCCACCAACCGGGCGAACACCGGGGAGCTGTTTTTT. Translated: CATNRANTGELFF.

This rearrangement joins TRBV13 to TRBJ2-5; TRBD1 matches 7 bases. Losses at the gene ends were 3 bases for V and 5 bases for J; bases not matched to a gene: 6. Germline V gene sequence: CDR1 PRHDT, CDR2 FYEKMQ (reference sequence). This CDR3 spans 14 amino acids. The CDR3 bases are TGTGCCAGCAGCTTGAAAGGGGGCGGGGAGACCCAGTACTTC. This codes for CASSLKGGGETQYF.

V and J are TRBV13 and TRBJ1-2; 7 bases agree with TRBD1. The germline CDR1 and CDR2 sequences are PRHDT and FYEKMQ (reference sequence). The CDR3 contains 14 residues. V gave up 5 bases and J gave up 6 bases; unmatched junction bases: 9. CDR3 in DNA: TGTGCCAGCAGCCCATGGGACAGCGGGCATGGCTACACCTTC. It specifies CASSPWDSGHGYTF.

The V gene is TRBV9, the J gene TRBJ1-1; 8 bases map to TRBD1. Germline V lookup: CDR1 SGDLS, CDR2 YYNGEE. CDR3 size: 16 residues. The J segment lost 6 bases and the V segment lost 4 bases, leaving 14 bases of the junction unmatched. For the CDR3, the DNA is TGTGCCAGCAGCCCGCAAACACAGGGGGGTAATGCTGAAGCTTTCTTT. It is translated as CASSPQTQGGNAEAFF.

Concerning this clone: This same CDR3 is encoded by further DNA sequences in the sample. The chain couples TRBV7-3 to TRBJ1-1; D remains unclear. Germline V gives CDR1 SGHTA, CDR2 FQGTGA. The CDR3 totals 13 residues. V lost 3 bases to trimming and J lost 1 base, with 6 bases between them. The CDR3: CASSLQENTEAFF. CDR3 DNA: TGTGCCAGCAGCTTGCAGGAGAACACTGAAGCTTTCTTT.

This chain uses TRBV7-2 with TRBJ2-7; D may be TRBD1 (5 bases). CDR1 is SGHTA, CDR2 FQGNSA, per germline. V was shortened by 4 bases and J by 1 base, with 8 bases between the two germline ends. CDR3 length equals 13 residues. The CDR3 region has the DNA TGTGCCAGCAGCTATGACAGTTCCTACGAGCAGTACTTC. Its translation is CASSYDSSYEQYF.